The following is a T cell receptor beta chain sequence with its context. This CDR3 is built from 14 residues. Germline CDR1 SGHTA, CDR2 FQGNSA. With 6 bases clipped from V and 5 bases from J, the junction kept 5 bases outside the gene matches. The record originates from a study of blood T cell repertoires in COVID-19. At the level of the study: Material from acute and convalescent COVID-19 was sourced from the United States, Italy and Spain.

This table comes from immunoSEQ multiplex PCR, and its TCRdb copy is limited to in-frame clones, with some not included. The data hold some 670,000 clones, with about 87% observed a single time. J is TRBJ2-1 and V is TRBV7-2, with 9 bases that match TRBD2. The source material was peripheral blood. This clonotype originated in a young woman with acute or convalescent COVID-19. CDR3 coding DNA: TGTGCCAGCAGGCTAGCGGGGCTAGACAATGAGCAGTTCTTC. The encoded protein is CASRLAGLDNEQFF.